The next 17 T cell receptor beta chains were all read from a single sample in a study of blood T cell repertoires in COVID-19. Some clones are missing from TCRdb's copy, which holds only in-frame ones; the method was immunoSEQ multiplex PCR. The repertoire holds approximately 290,000 clones, with 70% to 90% as singletons. The specimen was PBMCs or T cells enriched from blood (not recorded which). The receptors were sampled from a woman under 40 who had recovered from COVID-19.

This sequence joins TRBV13 and TRBJ2-2; TRBD1 aligns across 8 bases. V was clipped by 2 bases and J by 0 bases; unmatched bases: 5. The V gene's germline CDR1 is PRHDT and CDR2 FYEKMQ (reference sequence). CDR3 size: 17 residues. CDR3 sequence reads: CASSLRGTGTNTGELFF. CDR3 in DNA: TGTGCCAGCAGCTTACGAGGGACAGGTACGAACACCGGGGAGCTGTTTTTT.

There are a few counts of this clone. V and J are TRBV7-9 and TRBJ1-4; 8 nucleotides align to TRBD1. The ends lost 8 bases at V and 7 bases at J; junction bases unmatched: 12. The CDR3 is made up of 15 amino acids. Germline V gives CDR1 SEHNR, CDR2 FQNEAQ (reference sequence). This CDR3 reads CASPGGDRESEKLFF. As DNA, the CDR3 is TGTGCCAGCCCAGGGGGCGACAGGGAAAGTGAAAAACTGTTTTTT. Drawing the rest from reference TRBV7-9 and TRBJ1-4, the complete variable domain is DTGVSQNPRHKITKRGQNVTFRCDPISEHNRLYWYRQTLGQGPEFLTYFQNEAQLEKSRLLSDRFSAERPKGSFSTLEIQRTEQGDSAMYLCASPGGDRESEKLFFGSGTQLSVL.

In DNA form, the CDR3 reads TGTGCCTGGAGTGAGCGGCAAAATTCACCCCTCCACTTT. Amino acid sequence: CAWSERQNSPLHF. This sequence joins TRBV30 and TRBJ1-6; no definite D call. Looked up from germline, CDR1 is GTSNPN and CDR2 is SVGIG (reference sequence). The CDR3 spans 13 residues. V lost 1 base to trimming and J lost 7 bases, with 8 bases between them.

The chain has TRBV5-1 and TRBJ2-1; the D gene is possibly TRBD1 (6 bases). V lost 1 base and J lost 0, with 8 bases in between. The CDR3 totals 15 residues. Per germline, CDR1 SGHRS and CDR2 YFSETQ. CDR3 sequence: CASSLQDSSYNEQFF. The CDR3 nucleotides are TGCGCCAGCAGCTTGCAGGACAGCTCCTACAATGAGCAGTTCTTC.

The chain combines TRBV28 with TRBJ1-3; D unresolved. CDR3 length: 16 amino acids. V was clipped by 7 bases and J by 0 bases, with 16 bases between them. In germline, CDR1 is MDHEN, CDR2 SYDVKM. The CDR3 sequence: CASILTIIHSGNTIYF. CDR3 sequence (DNA): TGTGCCAGCATACTAACTATAATCCACTCTGGAAACACCATATATTTT.

The CDR3 DNA reads TGTGCCAGCAGCTCCCGCGATCTCCGGGACAGAAACACTGAAGCTTTCTTT. This codes for CASSSRDLRDRNTEAFF. This chain uses TRBV21-1 with TRBJ1-1; the table's D call of TRBD1 was not tested on the DNA. TRBV21-1 is a documented pseudogene. The CDR3 sequence is 17 residues long.

This clone was observed once. The genes are TRBV18 and TRBJ1-1; D not resolved. This CDR3 has 14 amino acids. CDR1 is KGHSH, CDR2 LQKENI, per germline. Trimming removed 1 base at V and 5 bases at J, with 11 bases between. In DNA form, the CDR3 reads TGTGCCAGCTCACCACAGGTTCCCGGGACTGAAGCTTTCTTT. This encodes CASSPQVPGTEAFF.

This clone was found once. The chain has TRBV19 and TRBJ2-3; D perhaps matches TRBD2 (5 bases). Germline lookup yields CDR1 LNHDA and CDR2 SQIVND (reference sequence). V lost 1 base and J 2 bases, leaving 7 bases between the germline ends. This CDR3 has 14 residues. The CDR3 region is CASSIARDTDTQYF. CDR3 nucleotide sequence: TGTGCCAGTAGTATAGCCCGGGACACAGATACGCAGTATTTT.

The V call is TRBV28, the J call TRBJ1-5; D ambiguous. In germline, CDR1 is MDHEN, CDR2 SYDVKM. The CDR3 has 14 residues. Trimming pared 1 base from V and 5 bases from J, leaving 9 bases between. CDR3 sequence reads: CASSLSGSYQPQHF. The CDR3 DNA reads TGTGCCAGCAGTTTATCGGGTTCCTATCAGCCCCAGCATTTT.

The gene calls are TRBV13 and TRBJ1-3; D might be TRBD1 (6 bases). Trimming cost V 2 bases and J 0 bases, with 8 bases left between them. Germline-derived CDR1 and CDR2 are PRHDT and FYEKMQ (reference sequence). CDR3 length equals 15 residues. CDR3 amino acids: CASSLRTASGNTIYF. The CDR3 nucleotides are TGTGCCAGCAGCTTAAGGACAGCCTCTGGAAACACCATATATTTT.

The rearrangement uses TRBV28 and TRBJ1-6; D uncertain. The V end lost 1 base, the J end lost 6 bases, and 7 bases lay between the germline ends. CDR1 and CDR2 (germline): MDHEN, SYDVKM. The CDR3 consists of 14 residues. This CDR3 is CASSLLQSNSPLHF. The CDR3 DNA sequence: TGTGCCAGCAGTTTATTACAGAGTAATTCACCCCTCCACTTT.

The J gene is TRBJ2-7, the V gene TRBV7-2, with TRBD1 matching over 9 bases. The length of the CDR3 is 14 residues. The germline gives CDR1 SGHTA, CDR2 FQGNSA. V lost 5 bases to trimming and J lost 6 bases; unmatched junction nucleotides: 8. The CDR3 region is CASSPQRDRVEQYF. The CDR3 nucleotides read TGTGCCAGCAGCCCGCAGCGGGACAGGGTCGAGCAGTACTTC.

This clone was seen a handful of times. The chain employs TRBV7-2 and TRBJ1-2; 9 nucleotides align to TRBD1. Germline-derived CDR1 and CDR2 are SGHTA and FQGNSA. The trim removed 5 bases at V and 3 bases at J, leaving 4 bases unmatched. This CDR3 has 14 residues. CDR3 DNA sequence: TGTGCCAGCAGCCAACAGGGGGCTTACTATGGCTACACCTTC. The encoded protein is CASSQQGAYYGYTF.

The V gene is TRBV7-9, the J gene TRBJ1-5; 9 positions match TRBD1. The germline CDR1 and CDR2 sequences are SEHNR and FQNEAQ (reference sequence). Trimming took 8 bases from V and 3 from J; bases not matched to a gene: 5. CDR3 length equals 14 residues. CDR3 in amino acids: CASGRTGDNQPQHF. In DNA, the CDR3 is TGTGCCAGCGGCCGGACAGGGGACAATCAGCCCCAGCATTTT.

The chain is built from TRBV19 and TRBJ1-3; a possible D gene is TRBD1 (6 bases). The V end was cut by 5 bases, the J end by 4 bases, with 9 bases between. The CDR3 is 13 residues long. The V gene's germline CDR1 is LNHDA and CDR2 SQIVND (reference sequence). The DNA of the CDR3 is TGTGCCAGTAGTCAGGGGCGCGGAAACACCATATATTTT. This gives the protein CASSQGRGNTIYF.

The chain combines TRBV4-1 with TRBJ2-5; D uncertain. The germline V and J ends were trimmed by 0 bases and 5 bases, with 7 bases remaining between them. The germline CDR1 and CDR2 sequences are MGHRA and YSYEKL. CDR3 length: 13 amino acids. The CDR3 nucleotides are TGCGCCAGCAGCCAAGAAAATCGGGAGACCCAGTACTTC. Translated, it gives CASSQENRETQYF.

The V call is TRBV7-9, the J call TRBJ2-7, with 11 positions matching TRBD1. The CDR3 loop spans 13 amino acids. Losses at the gene ends were 5 bases for V and 9 bases for J; bases not matched to a gene: 6. CDR1 and CDR2 from the germline V gene are SEHNR and FQNEAQ (reference sequence). Here the CDR3 DNA reads TGTGCCAGCAGCCCGACGGGACAGGGGGGGCAGTACTTC. Protein product: CASSPTGQGGQYF.